The 29 T cell receptor beta chains listed next were all sequenced from one sample in a study of blood T cell repertoires in COVID-19. Produced via immunoSEQ multiplex PCR; TCRdb's table is partial and in-frame only. The sample consists of 200,000 or so clones, over 70% of them appearing once. The sample consisted of PBMCs or T cells enriched from blood (not recorded which). Receptor source: a woman aged 25 to 39 who had been exposed to COVID-19.

The chain links TRBV6-5 to TRBJ2-1; 11 nucleotides align to TRBD2. The V and J ends lost 8 bases and 4 bases, in that order; junction bases with no gene match: 4. Germline CDR1 MNHEY, CDR2 SVGAGI. This CDR3 contains 14 residues. Written as DNA, the CDR3 is TGTGCCAGCTCCGGGACTAGCGGATACAATGAGCAGTTCTTC. Encoded protein: CASSGTSGYNEQFF.

V is TRBV11-2 and J is TRBJ2-6; TRBD2 matches 8 bases. V trimming: 5 bases; J trimming: 2 bases; junction bases outside the gene matches: 8. CDR1 is SGHAT, CDR2 FQNNGV, per germline. CDR3 length: 17 amino acids. CDR3 nucleotide sequence: TGTGCCAGCAGCCCCCGGGGGGGAGGCACTGGGGCCAACGTCCTGACTTTC. Its translation is CASSPRGGGTGANVLTF.

This chain links TRBV6-1 with TRBJ2-1; 9 bases fit TRBD2. The V segment lost 4 bases and the J segment 6 bases; nucleotides outside the gene matches: 10. This CDR3 is built from 16 residues. Per the germline V gene, CDR1 is MNHNS and CDR2 is SASEGT. The CDR3 reads CASSGLAGGPLNEQFF. In nucleotides, the CDR3 is TGTGCCAGCAGTGGTTTGGCGGGAGGGCCCCTCAATGAGCAGTTCTTC.

The chain's CDR3 is CASSYRTGLQETQYF. Here the CDR3 DNA reads TGTGCCAGCAGCTACCGGACAGGCCTACAAGAGACCCAGTACTTC. The chain is built from TRBV7-9 and TRBJ2-5; 7 nucleotides align to TRBD1. Trimming took 4 bases from V and 2 from J; bases not matched to a gene: 7. The CDR3 is 15 amino acids. The germline V gene encodes CDR1 SEHNR and CDR2 FQNEAQ (reference sequence).

The genes are TRBV21-1 and TRBJ2-7; TRBD2, the table's D call, was not compared with the DNA. TRBV21-1 is a pseudogene segment. The CDR3 covers 19 residues. CDR3 bases: TGTGCCAGCAGCAAGGAAAAGGGACTAGCGGGAGTTTGCTCCTACGAGCAGTACTTC. It is translated as CASSKEKGLAGVCSYEQYF.

J is TRBJ2-7 and V is TRBV19; TRBD1 agrees at 9 bases. CDR3 size: 14 residues. J gave up 2 bases and V 3 bases, and 2 bases lay outside the gene matches. The germline V gene has CDR1 LNHDA and CDR2 SQIVND (reference sequence). This CDR3 reads CASSMGQGPYEQYF. CDR3 bases: TGTGCCAGTAGTATGGGACAGGGTCCCTACGAGCAGTACTTC.

The V and J genes are TRBV19 and TRBJ2-7; a possible D gene is TRBD2 (5 bases). The V and J ends lost 4 bases and 1 base respectively, with 14 bases between them. Germline V gene lookup returns CDR1 LNHDA and CDR2 SQIVND (reference sequence). The CDR3 covers 15 residues. As DNA, the CDR3 is TGTGCCAGTAGTACCGAGGGCAGCGGATCCTACGAGCAGTACTTC. Protein sequence: CASSTEGSGSYEQYF.

This clone was counted a single time. V usage is TRBV5-1 and J usage is TRBJ2-6, with 9 positions matching TRBD1. Germline CDR1 and CDR2: SGHRS and YFSETQ. With 3 bases clipped from V and 4 bases from J, the junction kept 8 bases outside the gene matches. The length of the CDR3 is 17 residues. The CDR3 DNA follows: TGCGCCAGCAGCTCTTACGGACAGGGGACAGGGGCCAACGTCCTGACTTTC. Protein product: CASSSYGQGTGANVLTF.

V gene TRBV9 combines with J gene TRBJ1-6; possible D gene TRBD1, 5 bases. The CDR3 sequence is 15 residues long. Germline CDR1 is SGDLS and CDR2 is YYNGEE. V shed 0 bases and J shed 6 bases, with 10 bases lying between them. CDR3 sequence reads: CASSVGQGANSPLHF. The CDR3 bases are TGTGCCAGCAGCGTAGGGCAAGGGGCTAATTCACCCCTCCACTTT. The entire variable domain, with the rest obtained from reference TRBV9 and TRBJ1-6, is as follows: DSGVTQTPKHLITATGQRVTLRCSPRSGDLSVYWYQQSLDQGLQFLIQYYNGEERAKGNILERFSAQQFPDLHSELNLSSLELGDSALYFCASSVGQGANSPLHFGNGTRLTVT.

This clone has just a few counts. This sample includes further DNA sequences coding for the same CDR3. V gene TRBV5-1 combines with J gene TRBJ2-2; 9 nucleotides align to TRBD1. The germline CDR1 and CDR2 sequences are SGHRS and YFSETQ. Trimming took 4 bases from V and 1 from J; bases not matched to a gene: 2. CDR3 length equals 15 residues. The DNA of the CDR3 is TGCGCCAGCAGCCCGGGACAGGGGAACACCGGGGAGCTGTTTTTT. Protein product: CASSPGQGNTGELFF.

The rearrangement uses TRBV30 and TRBJ1-1; D ambiguous. V lost 2 bases to trimming and J lost 8 bases, with 9 bases between them. CDR3 size: 11 residues. Germline-derived CDR1 and CDR2 are GTSNPN and SVGIG (reference sequence). This CDR3 is CAWSRAGEAFF. CDR3 nucleotide sequence: TGTGCCTGGAGTAGGGCGGGAGAAGCTTTCTTT.

This sequence joins TRBV6-4 and TRBJ1-5; the D gene is possibly TRBD1 (6 bases). The CDR3 has 18 amino acids. Per germline, CDR1 MRHNA and CDR2 SNTAGT. V shed 11 bases and J shed 2 bases, with 28 bases lying between them. The CDR3 here is CASTTPPRGRYGNQPQHF. For the CDR3, the DNA is TGTGCCTCCACGACCCCCCCCAGGGGCCGGTATGGCAATCAGCCCCAGCATTTT.

The chain combines TRBV25-1 with TRBJ2-1; TRBD2 agrees at 11 bases. This CDR3 comprises 16 residues. V lost 4 bases and J lost 1; bases outside the gene matches: 3. CDR1 and CDR2 (germline): MGHDK, SYGVNS. CDR3 DNA sequence: TGTGCCAGCAGTGCCACTAGCGGGAGTTCCTACAATGAGCAGTTCTTC. Its protein is CASSATSGSSYNEQFF.

The chain has TRBV28 and TRBJ2-4; 12 nucleotides agree with TRBD2. Germline CDR1 and CDR2: MDHEN and SYDVKM. CDR3 length: 16 residues. V lost 4 bases to trimming and J lost 4 bases; unmatched junction nucleotides: 5. The CDR3 loop is CASSSLAGGPKNIQYF. The CDR3 DNA sequence: TGTGCCAGCAGTTCTCTAGCGGGAGGGCCGAAAAACATTCAGTACTTC. The full variable domain, rest sourced from reference TRBV28 and TRBJ2-4, is DVKVTQSSRYLVKRTGEKVFLECVQDMDHENMFWYRQDPGLGLRLIYFSYDVKMKEKGDIPEGYSVSREKKERFSLILESASTNQTSMYLCASSSLAGGPKNIQYFGAGTRLSVL.

V and J are TRBV9 and TRBJ2-5, with 10 positions matching TRBD2. This CDR3 comprises 16 residues. The junction had 10 bases not matched to a gene; V was cut back by 4 bases and J by 4 bases. CDR1 and CDR2 from the germline V gene are SGDLS and YYNGEE. CDR3 sequence (DNA): TGTGCCAGCAGCTTTGGGACTAGCGCTGGGGGAGAGACCCAGTACTTC. Protein sequence: CASSFGTSAGGETQYF.

V usage is TRBV7-2 and J usage is TRBJ2-1; tentative D call: TRBD2 (5 bases). V shed 5 bases and J shed 0 bases, with 8 bases lying between them. The CDR3 runs 14 residues. Germline V lookup: CDR1 SGHTA, CDR2 FQGNSA. The CDR3 sequence is CASSMGSSYNEQFF. The CDR3 DNA sequence: TGTGCCAGCAGCATGGGGAGCTCCTACAATGAGCAGTTCTTC.

The chain recombines TRBV9 with TRBJ2-3, with 14 bases aligning to TRBD2. The germline gives CDR1 SGDLS, CDR2 YYNGEE. The junction had 1 base not matched to a gene; V was cut back by 3 bases and J by 1 base. The CDR3 loop spans 16 amino acids. DNA for the CDR3: TGTGCCAGCAGCGAGGGACTAGCGGGGGGCACAGATACGCAGTATTTT. Translated: CASSEGLAGGTDTQYF.

The V and J genes are TRBV10-3 and TRBJ2-1; 7 bases agree with TRBD2. Germline V gene sequence: CDR1 ENHRY, CDR2 SYGVKD. V shed 7 bases and J 4 bases; nucleotides not matched to a gene: 10. The CDR3 is 15 amino acids. In nucleotides, the CDR3 is TGTGCCATCAAGTCGGCTAGCGGCCAATACAATGAGCAGTTCTTC. Translating it yields CAIKSASGQYNEQFF.

This chain joins TRBV5-1 and TRBJ2-3; 8 bases are shared with TRBD1. The V segment lost 0 bases and the J segment 0 bases; nucleotides outside the gene matches: 3. CDR1 and CDR2 (germline): SGHRS, YFSETQ. CDR3 length equals 16 residues. The CDR3 DNA reads as TGCGCCAGCAGCTTGGCCAGGACAGGGAGCACAGATACGCAGTATTTT. Translating it yields CASSLARTGSTDTQYF.

The J gene is TRBJ2-1, the V gene TRBV7-9, with 8 bases that match TRBD2. Germline CDR1 and CDR2: SEHNR and FQNEAQ (reference sequence). V was pared by 3 bases and J by 2 bases, with 0 bases of the junction left unmatched. The CDR3 contains 14 residues. The DNA for the CDR3 is TGTGCCAGCAGCTTTAGCGGGACCTACAATGAGCAGTTCTTC. Protein product: CASSFSGTYNEQFF.

The V gene is TRBV29-1, the J gene TRBJ1-2; perhaps TRBD1 as D (5 bases). The CDR3 sequence is 13 residues long. The germline V gene has CDR1 SQVTM and CDR2 ANQGSEA. Trimming stripped 5 bases from V and 8 bases from J, with 18 bases between. The CDR3 protein is CSVSKGGGAGYTF. In DNA form, the CDR3 reads TGCAGCGTTTCCAAGGGTGGTGGGGCCGGCTACACCTTC. Combining the CDR3 with reference TRBV29-1 and TRBJ1-2 gives the whole variable domain SAVISQKPSRDICQRGTSLTIQCQVDSQVTMMFWYRQQPGQSLTLIATANQGSEATYESGFVIDKFPISRPNLTFSTLTVSNMSPEDSSIYLCSVSKGGGAGYTFGSGTRLTVV.

This clone was counted a single time. The chain combines TRBV2 with TRBJ1-1; 9 bases agree with TRBD1. Germline assignment: CDR1 SNHLY and CDR2 FYNNEI. The J segment lost 3 bases and the V segment lost 6 bases, leaving 11 bases of the junction unmatched. The CDR3 runs 16 residues. DNA for the CDR3: TGTGCCAGCAGCGAAACACCGGGACAGGGTTACACTGAAGCTTTCTTT. This translates into CASSETPGQGYTEAFF.

The chain recombines TRBV4-1 with TRBJ2-7; possibly TRBD1 for D (5 bases). The germline gives CDR1 MGHRA, CDR2 YSYEKL. Trimming shortened V by 1 base and J by 0 bases, and 13 bases separated the two germline ends. CDR3 length: 16 residues. The CDR3 sequence is CASSQGPGLPSYEQYF. CDR3 nucleotide sequence: TGCGCCAGCAGCCAAGGCCCAGGGCTCCCCTCCTACGAGCAGTACTTC.

This clone was seen a handful of times. The chain is built from TRBV7-7 and TRBJ2-2; perhaps TRBD2 as D (6 bases). Between the trimmed V and J ends, which lost 5 bases and 5 bases, there was a span of 21 bases. Germline CDR1 SSHAT, CDR2 FNYEAQ (reference sequence). The CDR3 extends over 17 amino acids. The CDR3 DNA reads as TGTGCCAGCAGCCCCGGGGACTCACCAGGTGGGACCGGGGAGCTGTTTTTT. This translates into CASSPGDSPGGTGELFF.

This chain joins TRBV2 and TRBJ1-5, with TRBD1 as a possible D gene (6 bases). Trimming stripped 4 bases from V and 5 bases from J, with 18 bases between. Germline lookup yields CDR1 SNHLY and CDR2 FYNNEI. This CDR3 region has 16 residues. The CDR3, as DNA: TGTGCCAGCAGTGGGAGGGGGGGTAAGGGCGATCAGCCCCAGCATTTT. This translates into CASSGRGGKGDQPQHF. The full variable domain, in which reference TRBV2 and TRBJ1-5 provide the parts outside the CDR3, is EPEVTQTPSHQVTQMGQEVILRCVPISNHLYFYWYRQILGQKVEFLVSFYNNEISEKSEIFDDQFSVERPDGSNFTLKIRSTKLEDSAMYFCASSGRGGKGDQPQHFGDGTRLSIL.

This clone was detected only a few times. The chain couples TRBV27 to TRBJ1-5, with TRBD1 identical over 7 bases. Germline loops: CDR1 MNHEY, CDR2 SMNVEV (reference sequence). The J segment lost 2 bases and the V segment lost 5 bases, leaving 6 bases of the junction unmatched. This CDR3 has 15 amino acids. The CDR3: CASSPDRFGNQPQHF. The CDR3, as DNA: TGTGCCAGCAGTCCGGACAGGTTTGGCAATCAGCCCCAGCATTTT.

For the CDR3, the DNA is TGTGCCAGCAGCTTAGCTAGGGGCGGCGGTTCACCCCTCCACTTT. Its protein product is CASSLARGGGSPLHF. The chain couples TRBV11-1 to TRBJ1-6; weak D call: TRBD1 (5 bases). This CDR3 has 15 residues. V lost 0 bases, J lost 9 bases, and 12 bases lay in between. The germline V gene has CDR1 SGHAT and CDR2 FQDESV (reference sequence).

This clone appeared a few times. V usage is TRBV24-1 and J usage is TRBJ2-5, with TRBD1 identical over 8 bases. The CDR3 runs 15 residues. From germline, CDR1 is KGHDR and CDR2 SFDVKD. V shed 4 bases and J 4 bases; nucleotides not matched to a gene: 7. The DNA for the CDR3 is TGTGCCACCAGTGAGTGGACAGGGTCGGGAGAGACCCAGTACTTC. Translating it yields CATSEWTGSGETQYF.

This rearrangement joins TRBV19 to TRBJ2-2, with D uncertain. The length of the CDR3 is 13 residues. The germline V gene encodes CDR1 LNHDA and CDR2 SQIVND (reference sequence). With 6 bases removed from V and 6 bases from J, the gap between germline ends came to 11 bases. This CDR3 reads CASRRSRAGELFF. In DNA form, the CDR3 reads TGTGCCAGTAGGAGAAGTCGAGCCGGGGAGCTGTTTTTT.